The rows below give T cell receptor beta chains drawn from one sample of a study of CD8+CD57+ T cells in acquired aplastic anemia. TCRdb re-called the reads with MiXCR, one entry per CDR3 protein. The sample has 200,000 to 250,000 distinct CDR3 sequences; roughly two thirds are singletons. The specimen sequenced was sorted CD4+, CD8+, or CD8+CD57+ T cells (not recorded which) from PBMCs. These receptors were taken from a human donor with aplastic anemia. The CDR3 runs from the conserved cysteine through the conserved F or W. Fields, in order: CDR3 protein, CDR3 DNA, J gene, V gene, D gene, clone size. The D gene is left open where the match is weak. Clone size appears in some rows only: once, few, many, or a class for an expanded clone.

CDR3 protein: CATPRVNEQFF
CDR3 DNA: TGTGCCACCCCCCGGGTTAATGAGCAGTTCTTC
J gene: TRBJ2-1
V gene: TRBV2
D gene: .
clone size: .

CDR3 protein: CASSQDRAGYTF
CDR3 DNA: TGTGCCAGCAGCCAAGATAGGGCTGGCTACACCTTC
J gene: TRBJ1-2
V gene: TRBV14
D gene: .
clone size: .

CDR3 protein: CSVVGGENYGYTF
CDR3 DNA: TGCAGCGTTGTAGGGGGGGAAAACTATGGCTACACCTTC
J gene: TRBJ1-2
V gene: TRBV29-1
D gene: .
clone size: .

CDR3 protein: CASSPGPDDEQYF
CDR3 DNA: TGTGCCAGCAGTCCCGGTCCGGACGACGAGCAGTACTTC
J gene: TRBJ2-7
V gene: TRBV11-3
D gene: .
clone size: .

CDR3 protein: CASNTWGTGRNSPLHF
CDR3 DNA: TGTGCCAGCAACACTTGGGGGACAGGGAGAAATTCACCCCTCCACTTT
J gene: TRBJ1-6
V gene: TRBV19
D gene: TRBD1
clone size: .

CDR3 protein: CASSQAFDGNTEAFF
CDR3 DNA: TGCGCCAGCAGCCAAGCTTTCGACGGGAACACTGAAGCTTTCTTT
J gene: TRBJ1-1
V gene: TRBV4-3
D gene: .
clone size: .

CDR3 protein: CASSLLGWSTDTQYF
CDR3 DNA: TGTGCCAGCAGCTTATTGGGGTGGAGCACAGATACGCAGTATTTT
J gene: TRBJ2-3
V gene: TRBV7-9
D gene: .
clone size: .

CDR3 protein: CAISESNRGEDF
CDR3 DNA: TGTGCCATCAGTGAGTCGAACAGGGGAGAGGACTTC
J gene: TRBJ2-7
V gene: TRBV10-3
D gene: TRBD1
clone size: many

CDR3 protein: CASSIVGKGLHF
CDR3 DNA: TGTGCCAGTAGTATAGTAGGCAAAGGGCTCCACTTT
J gene: TRBJ1-6
V gene: TRBV19
D gene: .
clone size: few

CDR3 protein: CSVDPSRGRASNEQFF
CDR3 DNA: TGCAGCGTTGATCCTTCGCGCGGGAGGGCGAGTAATGAGCAGTTCTTC
J gene: TRBJ2-1
V gene: TRBV29-1
D gene: TRBD2
clone size: once

CDR3 protein: CASSWDFYEQYF
CDR3 DNA: TGTGCCAGCAGCTGGGACTTCTACGAGCAGTACTTC
J gene: TRBJ2-7
V gene: TRBV12-3/TRBV12-4
D gene: .
clone size: once

CDR3 protein: CASSLGTGESYTF
CDR3 DNA: TGTGCCAGTAGTTTAGGGACAGGGGAGAGCTACACCTTC
J gene: TRBJ1-2
V gene: TRBV19
D gene: TRBD1
clone size: .

CDR3 protein: CAISDPDRAEAFF
CDR3 DNA: TGTGCCATCAGTGATCCGGACAGGGCGGAAGCTTTCTTT
J gene: TRBJ1-1
V gene: TRBV10-3
D gene: TRBD1
clone size: .

CDR3 protein: CASSSSGTGVFGTDTQYF
CDR3 DNA: TGTGCCAGCAGCTCTTCCGGGACAGGGGTTTTTGGCACAGATACGCAGTATTTT
J gene: TRBJ2-3
V gene: TRBV5-4
D gene: TRBD1
clone size: .

CDR3 protein: CASSTTGTANTEAFF
CDR3 DNA: TGTGCCAGCAGCACCACCGGGACGGCAAACACTGAAGCTTTCTTT
J gene: TRBJ1-1
V gene: TRBV7-9
D gene: .
clone size: .

CDR3 protein: CSLGTPGETQYF
CDR3 DNA: TGCAGCTTAGGGACTCCGGGGGAGACCCAGTACTTC
J gene: TRBJ2-5
V gene: TRBV29-1
D gene: .
clone size: .

CDR3 protein: CASSSPRTAKKGYGYTF
CDR3 DNA: TGTGCCAGCAGCTCGCCTCGGACAGCTAAGAAGGGCTATGGCTACACCTTC
J gene: TRBJ1-2
V gene: TRBV7-9
D gene: .
clone size: .

CDR3 protein: CASSQELNTGELFF
CDR3 DNA: TGTGCCAGCAGCCAAGAGCTAAACACCGGGGAGCTGTTTTTT
J gene: TRBJ2-2
V gene: TRBV4-2
D gene: .
clone size: many

CDR3 protein: CASSSDGVSGEQYF
CDR3 DNA: TGTGCCAGCAGCTCAGACGGGGTATCAGGCGAGCAGTACTTC
J gene: TRBJ2-7
V gene: TRBV9
D gene: .
clone size: many

CDR3 protein: CASSLAAGGGSGYTF
CDR3 DNA: TGTGCCAGCAGCTTAGCGGCGGGGGGCGGCAGTGGCTACACCTTC
J gene: TRBJ1-2
V gene: TRBV7-9
D gene: .
clone size: .

CDR3 protein: CASSLGDGTGGEQYF
CDR3 DNA: TGTGCCAGCAGCTTAGGGGACGGGACAGGGGGCGAGCAGTACTTC
J gene: TRBJ2-7
V gene: TRBV7-9
D gene: TRBD1
clone size: .

CDR3 protein: CSARDYRTGGYTF
CDR3 DNA: TGCAGTGCTAGAGATTATCGAACAGGTGGCTACACCTTC
J gene: TRBJ1-2
V gene: TRBV20-1
D gene: .
clone size: .

CDR3 protein: CASSSQGFNAGNTIYF
CDR3 DNA: TGTGCCAGCAGCAGCCAGGGTTTCAACGCTGGAAACACCATATATTTT
J gene: TRBJ1-3
V gene: TRBV7-8
D gene: .
clone size: few

CDR3 protein: CASSLGTGGDTLFF
CDR3 DNA: TGTGCCAGCAGCTTGGGGACAGGGGGGGATACACTGTTTTTT
J gene: TRBJ1-4
V gene: TRBV7-6
D gene: TRBD1
clone size: .

CDR3 protein: CATSRESRTDTQYF
CDR3 DNA: TGTGCCACCAGCAGAGAGTCACGTACAGATACGCAGTATTTT
J gene: TRBJ2-3
V gene: TRBV15
D gene: .
clone size: many

CDR3 protein: CSAAPGTRREQYF
CDR3 DNA: TGCAGTGCCGCCCCCGGGACTAGACGCGAGCAGTACTTC
J gene: TRBJ2-7
V gene: TRBV20-1
D gene: TRBD2
clone size: .

CDR3 protein: CASSLEVETRPSYYEQYF
CDR3 DNA: TGCGCCAGCAGCTTGGAGGTGGAGACCAGGCCCTCCTACTACGAGCAGTACTTC
J gene: TRBJ2-7
V gene: TRBV5-1
D gene: .
clone size: once

CDR3 protein: CASSLRTGSTGELFF
CDR3 DNA: TGTGCCAGTAGTTTAAGGACAGGGTCCACCGGGGAGCTGTTTTTT
J gene: TRBJ2-2
V gene: TRBV19
D gene: TRBD1
clone size: .

CDR3 protein: CASSQGWDTQYF
CDR3 DNA: TGTGCCAGTAGTCAAGGATGGGATACGCAGTATTTT
J gene: TRBJ2-3
V gene: TRBV19
D gene: .
clone size: few

CDR3 protein: CASSYYRGSYGYTF
CDR3 DNA: TGTGCCAGCAGTTACTATAGGGGGAGCTATGGCTACACCTTC
J gene: TRBJ1-2
V gene: TRBV10-1
D gene: .
clone size: .

CDR3 protein: CAISDPDRGLRNTEAFF
CDR3 DNA: TGTGCCATCAGTGACCCCGACAGGGGGCTGAGGAACACTGAAGCTTTCTTT
J gene: TRBJ1-1
V gene: TRBV10-3
D gene: TRBD1
clone size: .

CDR3 protein: CAISESLGLAGSNEQFF
CDR3 DNA: TGTGCCATCAGTGAGTCGTTGGGACTAGCGGGATCAAATGAGCAGTTCTTC
J gene: TRBJ2-1
V gene: TRBV10-3
D gene: TRBD2
clone size: .

CDR3 protein: CASSDSGGSPIDEQYF
CDR3 DNA: TGTGCCAGCAGCGATAGCGGCGGAAGCCCGATTGACGAGCAGTACTTC
J gene: TRBJ2-7
V gene: TRBV7-2
D gene: .
clone size: .

CDR3 protein: CATELYNEQFF
CDR3 DNA: TGTGCCACCGAATTATACAATGAGCAGTTCTTC
J gene: TRBJ2-1
V gene: TRBV19
D gene: .
clone size: .

CDR3 protein: CASSLLVSGISDEQYF
CDR3 DNA: TGTGCCAGCAGTTTATTAGTTTCGGGGATAAGCGACGAGCAGTACTTC
J gene: TRBJ2-7
V gene: TRBV12-3/TRBV12-4
D gene: .
clone size: .

CDR3 protein: CSVEVAGGEKLFF
CDR3 DNA: TGCAGCGTTGAGGTGGCAGGAGGGGAAAAACTGTTTTTT
J gene: TRBJ1-4
V gene: TRBV29-1
D gene: .
clone size: .

CDR3 protein: CASSLGLAGGSRDTQYF
CDR3 DNA: TGTGCCAGCAGCTTGGGGCTAGCGGGGGGTTCAAGGGATACGCAGTATTTT
J gene: TRBJ2-3
V gene: TRBV11-2
D gene: TRBD2
clone size: once

CDR3 protein: CASSHIQGGDTEAFF
CDR3 DNA: TGTGCCAGCAGTCACATACAGGGTGGGGACACTGAAGCTTTCTTT
J gene: TRBJ1-1
V gene: TRBV2
D gene: .
clone size: .

CDR3 protein: CASSISSASYEQYF
CDR3 DNA: TGTGCCAGTAGTATCAGTAGCGCCTCCTACGAGCAGTACTTC
J gene: TRBJ2-7
V gene: TRBV19
D gene: .
clone size: many

CDR3 protein: CASSGQGIGYTF
CDR3 DNA: TGTGCCAGCAGCGGACAGGGGATCGGCTACACCTTC
J gene: TRBJ1-2
V gene: TRBV2
D gene: TRBD1
clone size: .

CDR3 protein: CASSTQQGGYPHNEQFF
CDR3 DNA: TGTGCCAGTAGTACACAACAGGGGGGATACCCGCACAATGAGCAGTTCTTC
J gene: TRBJ2-1
V gene: TRBV19
D gene: TRBD1
clone size: .

CDR3 protein: CASTSRSSTDTQYF
CDR3 DNA: TGTGCCAGTACTAGCCGATCTAGCACAGATACGCAGTATTTT
J gene: TRBJ2-3
V gene: TRBV10-3
D gene: .
clone size: .